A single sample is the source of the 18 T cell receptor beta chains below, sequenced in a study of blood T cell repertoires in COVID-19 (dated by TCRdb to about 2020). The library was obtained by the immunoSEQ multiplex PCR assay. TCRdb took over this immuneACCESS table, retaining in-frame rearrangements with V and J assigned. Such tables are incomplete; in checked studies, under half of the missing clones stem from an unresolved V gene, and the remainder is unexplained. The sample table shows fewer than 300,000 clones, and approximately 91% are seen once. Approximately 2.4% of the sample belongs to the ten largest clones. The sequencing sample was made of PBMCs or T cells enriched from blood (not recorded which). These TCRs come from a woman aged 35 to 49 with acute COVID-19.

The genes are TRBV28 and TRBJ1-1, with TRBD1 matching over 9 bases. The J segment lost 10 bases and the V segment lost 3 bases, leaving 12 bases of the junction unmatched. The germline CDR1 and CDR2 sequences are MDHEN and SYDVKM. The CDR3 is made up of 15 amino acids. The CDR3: CASSFGDRVSGRAFF. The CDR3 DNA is TGTGCCAGCAGTTTCGGGGACAGGGTGTCGGGAAGAGCTTTCTTT.

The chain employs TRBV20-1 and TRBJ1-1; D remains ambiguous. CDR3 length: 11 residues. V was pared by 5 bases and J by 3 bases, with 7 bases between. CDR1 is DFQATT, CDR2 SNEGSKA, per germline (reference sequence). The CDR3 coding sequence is TGCAGTGCTGTCCGGGACACTGAAGCTTTCTTT. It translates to CSAVRDTEAFF.

For the CDR3, the DNA is TGTGCCAGTAGTAGGGGGGAGAACTATGGCTACACCTTC. Translated, it gives CASSRGENYGYTF. The genes are TRBV19 and TRBJ1-2, with D possibly being TRBD1 (5 bases). V lost 4 bases and J 2 bases, leaving 8 bases between the germline ends. Germline values: CDR1 LNHDA, CDR2 SQIVND (reference sequence). CDR3 size: 13 residues.

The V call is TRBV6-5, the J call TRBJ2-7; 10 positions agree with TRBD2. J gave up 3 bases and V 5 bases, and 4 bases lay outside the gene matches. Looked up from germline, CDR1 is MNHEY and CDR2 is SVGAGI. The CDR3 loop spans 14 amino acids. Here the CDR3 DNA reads TGTGCCAGCAGTCCCCGGACTAGCGGCTACGAGCAGTACTTC. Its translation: CASSPRTSGYEQYF.

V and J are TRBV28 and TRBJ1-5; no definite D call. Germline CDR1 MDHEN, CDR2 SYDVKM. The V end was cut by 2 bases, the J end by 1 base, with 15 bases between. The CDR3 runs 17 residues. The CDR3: CASSLGTRGGSNQPQHF. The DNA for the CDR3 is TGTGCCAGCAGTTTAGGCACCCGGGGAGGCAGCAATCAGCCCCAGCATTTT.

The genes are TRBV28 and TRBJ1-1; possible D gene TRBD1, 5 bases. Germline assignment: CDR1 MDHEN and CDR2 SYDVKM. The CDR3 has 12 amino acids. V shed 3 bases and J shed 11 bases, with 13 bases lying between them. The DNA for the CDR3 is TGTGCCAGCAGTTTGGAGGGGCGGATCGCTTTCTTT. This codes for CASSLEGRIAFF.

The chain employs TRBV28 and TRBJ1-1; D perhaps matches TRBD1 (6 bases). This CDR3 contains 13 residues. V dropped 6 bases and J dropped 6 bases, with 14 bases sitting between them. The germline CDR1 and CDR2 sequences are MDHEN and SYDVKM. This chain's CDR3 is CASRGQGRAEAFF. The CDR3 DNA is TGTGCCAGCAGGGGCCAGGGGAGGGCTGAAGCTTTCTTT.

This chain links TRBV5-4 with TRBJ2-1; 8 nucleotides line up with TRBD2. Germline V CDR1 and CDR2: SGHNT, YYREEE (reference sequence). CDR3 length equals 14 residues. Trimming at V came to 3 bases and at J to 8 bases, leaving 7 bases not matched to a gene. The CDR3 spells CASSSRGGKDEQFF. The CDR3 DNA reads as TGTGCCAGCAGCTCTCGGGGGGGTAAGGATGAGCAGTTCTTC. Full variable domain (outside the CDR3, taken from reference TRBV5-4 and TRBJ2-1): ETGVTQSPTHLIKTRGQQVTLRCSSQSGHNTVSWYQQALGQGPQFIFQYYREEENGRGNFPPRFSGLQFPNYSSELNVNALELDDSALYLCASSSRGGKDEQFFGPGTRLTVL.

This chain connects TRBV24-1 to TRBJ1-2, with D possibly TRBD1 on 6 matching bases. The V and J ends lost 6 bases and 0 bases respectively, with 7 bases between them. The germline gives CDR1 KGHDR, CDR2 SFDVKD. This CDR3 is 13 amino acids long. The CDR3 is CATSRTANYGYTF. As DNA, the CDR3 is TGTGCCACCAGTCGGACAGCTAACTATGGCTACACCTTC.

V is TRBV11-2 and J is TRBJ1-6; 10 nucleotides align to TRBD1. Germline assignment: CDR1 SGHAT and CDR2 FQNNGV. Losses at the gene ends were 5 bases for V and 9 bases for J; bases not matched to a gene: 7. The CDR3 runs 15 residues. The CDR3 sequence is CASSSRTGGVSPLHF. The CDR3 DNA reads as TGTGCCAGCAGCAGCAGGACAGGGGGAGTTTCACCCCTCCACTTT.

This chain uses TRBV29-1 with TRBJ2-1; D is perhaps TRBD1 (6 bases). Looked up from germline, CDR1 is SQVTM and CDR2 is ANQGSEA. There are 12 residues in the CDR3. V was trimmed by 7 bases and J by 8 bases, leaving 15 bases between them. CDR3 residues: CSARQVGDEQFF. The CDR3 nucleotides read TGCAGCGCCCGACAGGTCGGGGATGAGCAGTTCTTC.

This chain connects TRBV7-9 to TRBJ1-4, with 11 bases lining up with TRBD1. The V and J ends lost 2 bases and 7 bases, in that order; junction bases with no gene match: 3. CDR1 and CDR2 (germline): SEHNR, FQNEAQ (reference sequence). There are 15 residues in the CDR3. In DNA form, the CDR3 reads TGTGCCAGCAGCTTACCGGGACAGGGGGTTGAAAAACTGTTTTTT. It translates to CASSLPGQGVEKLFF.

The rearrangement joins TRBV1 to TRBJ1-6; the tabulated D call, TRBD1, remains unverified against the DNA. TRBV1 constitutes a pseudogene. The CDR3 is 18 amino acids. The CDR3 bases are TGCACCAGCAGGCCGGTGCAGCGAGAGACAGGGAACGATTCACCCCTCCACTTT. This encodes CTSRPVQRETGNDSPLHF.

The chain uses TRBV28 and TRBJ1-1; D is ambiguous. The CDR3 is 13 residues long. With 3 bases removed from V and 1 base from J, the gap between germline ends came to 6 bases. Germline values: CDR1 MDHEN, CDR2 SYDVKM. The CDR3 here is CASSLSGNTEAFF. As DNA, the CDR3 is TGTGCCAGCAGTTTGTCGGGGAACACTGAAGCTTTCTTT.

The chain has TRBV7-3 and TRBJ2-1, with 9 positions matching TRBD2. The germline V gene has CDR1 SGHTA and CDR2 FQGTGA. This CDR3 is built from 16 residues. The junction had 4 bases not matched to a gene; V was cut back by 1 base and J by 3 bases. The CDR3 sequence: CASSLIAGVIYNEQFF. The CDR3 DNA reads TGTGCCAGCAGCTTAATAGCGGGAGTTATCTACAATGAGCAGTTCTTC. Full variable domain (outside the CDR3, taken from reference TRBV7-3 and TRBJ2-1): GAGVSQTPSNKVTEKGKYVELRCDPISGHTALYWYRQSLGQGPEFLIYFQGTGAADDSGLPNDRFFAVRPEGSVSTLKIQRTERGDSAVYLCASSLIAGVIYNEQFFGPGTRLTVL.

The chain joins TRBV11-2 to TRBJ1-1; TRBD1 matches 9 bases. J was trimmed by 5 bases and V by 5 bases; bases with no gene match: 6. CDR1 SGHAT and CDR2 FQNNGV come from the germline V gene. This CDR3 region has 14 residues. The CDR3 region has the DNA TGTGCCAGCAGCGTAAACAGGGGGCGGACTGAAGCTTTCTTT. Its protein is CASSVNRGRTEAFF.

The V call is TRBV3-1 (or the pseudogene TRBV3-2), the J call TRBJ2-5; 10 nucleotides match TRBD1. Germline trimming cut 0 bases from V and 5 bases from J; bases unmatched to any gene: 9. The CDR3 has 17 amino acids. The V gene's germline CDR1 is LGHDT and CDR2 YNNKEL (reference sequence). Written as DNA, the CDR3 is TGTGCCAGCAGCCAAGAATACCGACAGGGGGCTTGGGAGACCCAGTACTTC. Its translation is CASSQEYRQGAWETQYF.

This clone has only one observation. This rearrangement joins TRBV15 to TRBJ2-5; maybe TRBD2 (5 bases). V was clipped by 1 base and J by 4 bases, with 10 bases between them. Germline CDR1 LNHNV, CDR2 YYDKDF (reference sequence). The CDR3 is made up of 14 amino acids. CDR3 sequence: CATSRGGGGETQYF. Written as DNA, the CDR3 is TGTGCCACCAGCAGAGGTGGAGGAGGAGAGACCCAGTACTTC.